These T cell receptor beta chains were read from a single sample in a study of beta chain features in type 1 diabetes. Repertoires were generated with immunoSEQ multiplex PCR, while TCRdb's copy carries only in-frame clones and drops some. The data contain about 60,000 clones, about 55% of them singletons. Specimen: Tregs from blood. These receptors were collected from a woman in her late teens or twenties in good health. The CDR3 runs from the conserved cysteine through the conserved F or W. Each record gives: clone size, CDR3 length, V gene, J gene, D gene, CDR3 DNA, CDR3 protein. The D gene is left open where the match is weak. The listing skips clone size in some rows; elsewhere it reads once, few, many or a size class.

>-|15|TRBV2|TRBJ1-2|-
TGTGCCAGCAGTCCTCTAGCAGGGGTGGTAAATGGCTACACCTTC
CASSPLAGVVNGYTF
>-|13|TRBV16|TRBJ1-2|-
TGTGCCAGCAGCCATGGGGAGGGCTATGGCTACACCTTC
CASSHGEGYGYTF
>-|15|TRBV18|TRBJ1-2|TRBD1
TGTGCCAGCTCTCTCGGGACAGGGGACGACTATGGCTACACCTTC
CASSLGTGDDYGYTF
>few|11|TRBV30|TRBJ2-7|TRBD2
TGTGCGGGCGGGAGGGTTGGGGAGCAGTACTTC
CAGGRVGEQYF
>-|14|TRBV7-9|TRBJ2-1|TRBD2
TGTGCCAGCAGCCGACTAGCCATCGGATATGAGCAGTTCTTC
CASSRLAIGYEQFF
>-|16|TRBV19|TRBJ2-3|-
TGTGCCAGTAGTATTCACTCTAGTATCGGCACAGATACGCAGTATTTT
CASSIHSSIGTDTQYF
>-|18|TRBV4-1|TRBJ2-2|TRBD2
TGCGCCAGCAGCCAAGGCGGATTAGCGGGAGTGGGCACCGGGGAGCTGTTTTTT
CASSQGGLAGVGTGELFF
>once|13|TRBV11-3|TRBJ2-2|TRBD1
TGTGCCAGCAGCTACAGGGGATCCGGGGAGCTGTTTTTT
CASSYRGSGELFF
>-|15|TRBV6-6|TRBJ1-2|-
TGTGCCAGCAGTTACGGCTACGGGGGGAACTATGGCTACACCTTC
CASSYGYGGNYGYTF
>-|15|TRBV5-4|TRBJ2-3|TRBD1
TGTGCCAGCAGGGTGGACAGGGCCAGCACAGATACGCAGTATTTT
CASRVDRASTDTQYF
>few|15|TRBV7-2|TRBJ2-7|-
TGTGCCAGCAGAGCTTCCGCGGGACAGAACTACGAGCAGTACTTC
CASRASAGQNYEQYF
>few|15|TRBV6-1|TRBJ2-7|-
TGTGCCAGCAAGTCGTGGGTCAGGCTCCCCTCCGAGCAGTACTTC
CASKSWVRLPSEQYF
>-|13|TRBV7-2|TRBJ2-3|-
TGTGCCAGCAGCACCAGTAGCACAGATACGCAGTATTTT
CASSTSSTDTQYF
>-|16|TRBV5-1|TRBJ2-1|-
TGCGCCAGCAGCTTGGCCCCGTCCAGAACCTACAATGAGCAGTTCTTC
CASSLAPSRTYNEQFF
>many|12|TRBV7-9|TRBJ2-7|-
TGTGCCAGCAGCCCCGTAGGAGACGAGCAGTACTTC
CASSPVGDEQYF
>-|16|TRBV27|TRBJ2-1|-
TGTGCCAGCAGTTTAGAGGGCGGCTTGCCCTACAATGAGCAGTTCTTC
CASSLEGGLPYNEQFF
>-|16|TRBV18|TRBJ2-6|-
TGTGCCAGCTCCGGGACAACCTCCTCTGGGGCCAACGTCCTGACTTTC
CASSGTTSSGANVLTF
>-|16|TRBV7-9|TRBJ2-7|TRBD1
TGTGCCAGCACCGTGGCAACAGGGGTCATTCTCTACGAGCAGTACTTC
CASTVATGVILYEQYF
>-|16|TRBV5-1|TRBJ2-7|TRBD2
TGCGCCAGCAGCTTGGCGCTAGCGGGAGTCTCCTACGAGCAGTACTTC
CASSLALAGVSYEQYF
>-|15|TRBV5-1|TRBJ1-1|-
TGCGCCAGCAGCTTGGCGGCAGGGATTAACACTGAAGCTTTCTTT
CASSLAAGINTEAFF
>-|14|TRBV10-3|TRBJ2-7|-
TGTGCCATCAGTGAGTCGGGCCGCCGCTACGAGCAGTACTTC
CAISESGRRYEQYF
>large|14|TRBV10-3|TRBJ2-6|-
TGTGCCATCAGTGACGGCTCTGGGGCCAACGTCCTGACTTTC
CAISDGSGANVLTF
>few|17|TRBV13|TRBJ2-1|TRBD2
TGTGCCAGCAGCTTGGTGACTAGCGGGTCCTACTACAATGAGCAGTTCTTC
CASSLVTSGSYYNEQFF
>-|13|TRBV2|TRBJ2-1|-
TGTGCCAGCAGTCCTGGACAGAGAAATGAGCAGTTCTTC
CASSPGQRNEQFF
>few|15|TRBV7-2|TRBJ1-5|-
TGTGCCAGCAGCCCCAGAGCCTTGGACAGCCAGCCCCAGCATTTT
CASSPRALDSQPQHF
>few|12|TRBV14|TRBJ2-4|-
TGTGCCAGCAGCCAGGGCTGGGACATTCAGTACTTC
CASSQGWDIQYF
>-|15|TRBV18|TRBJ1-3|-
TGTGCCAGCTCACCACCAGAGGGTCGAGGAAACACCATATATTTT
CASSPPEGRGNTIYF
>-|15|TRBV7-2|TRBJ1-2|-
TGTGCCAGCAGCTTAACAGCCCAAGGTCACTATGGCTACACCTTC
CASSLTAQGHYGYTF
>-|13|TRBV19|TRBJ1-2|-
TGTGCCAGTAGTATAAGGGGCAACTATGGCTACACCTTC
CASSIRGNYGYTF
>-|12|TRBV30|TRBJ1-2|-
TGTGCCTGGAACATAGGGGAGGGTGGCTACACCTTC
CAWNIGEGGYTF
>-|15|TRBV6-1|TRBJ2-3|TRBD1
TGTGCCAGCAGAACAGACAGGGGATTCGCAGATACGCAGTATTTT
CASRTDRGFADTQYF
>-|15|TRBV19|TRBJ2-7|TRBD2
TGTGCCAGGAGGGCAAATACTAGCGGGCCCTACGAGCAGTACTTC
CARRANTSGPYEQYF
>-|16|TRBV19|TRBJ1-5|TRBD1
TGTGCCACCAGGGACAGGGGAAGAGGCGACAATCAGCCCCAGCATTTT
CATRDRGRGDNQPQHF
>-|14|TRBV6-4|TRBJ2-1|TRBD1
TGTGCCAGCAGTGAACAGGGGGACGACAATGAGCAGTTCTTC
CASSEQGDDNEQFF
>-|14|TRBV2|TRBJ1-3|-
TGTGCCAGCATTTCAGGGTCCTCTGGAAACACCATATATTTT
CASISGSSGNTIYF